The clone carrying this T cell receptor beta chain was seen ten or more times. Its antigen is not known. The data were taken from a study of spatial heterogeneity in lung cancer. Study in general: Sequence detection consistently recorded a greater number of beta-chain than alpha-chain sequences. In the raw reads, each unique TCR and UMI combination was present more than ten times on average.

The ends were cut back, 5 bases at V and 3 bases at J, with 14 bases in the middle. This CDR3 region has 13 residues. In germline, CDR1 is DFQATT, CDR2 SNEGSKA (reference sequence). Whole-study results and caveats: Intratumoral expanded alpha and beta TCR counts were found to track tumor mutation counts.

Time point in this sample: sample taken at primary tumor resection. TCR cDNA molecules each had a unique molecular identifier. TCRdb re-called the 5' RACE reads through MiXCR, storing one row per CDR3 protein. This table holds approximately 7,000 distinct CDR3 sequences, 3% to 4% found once. The chain uses TRBV20-1 and TRBJ2-7, with D possibly TRBD2 on 6 matching bases. This specimen consisted of lung tumor tissue, obtained at surgery. The TCR sequence derives from a male donor with early-stage non-small cell lung cancer. Here the CDR3 reads CSAPSGTHYEQYF. In DNA form, the CDR3 reads TGCAGTGCTCCGTCCGGGACTCACTACGAGCAGTACTTC.